Below, 10 T cell receptor beta chains from the same sample are listed, as sequenced in a study of blood T cell repertoires in COVID-19. TCRdb's table, derived via immunoSEQ multiplex PCR, lists solely in-frame clones and lacks some. The sample has roughly 60,000 clones, roughly 92% seen once. The material sequenced was peripheral blood. The receptor set was obtained from a human donor in a cohort sampled during active COVID-19.

V and J are TRBV4-1 and TRBJ1-2, with TRBD1 identical over 8 bases. The CDR3 runs 15 residues. The J segment lost 2 bases and the V segment lost 4 bases, leaving 6 bases of the junction unmatched. From germline, CDR1 is MGHRA and CDR2 YSYEKL. For the CDR3, the DNA is TGCGCCAGCAGCCTTTTTAGGACAGGGAACTATGGCTACACCTTC. Its translation is CASSLFRTGNYGYTF.

The chain has TRBV7-6 and TRBJ2-5; 8 positions agree with TRBD2. Germline trimming cut 1 base from V and 2 bases from J; bases unmatched to any gene: 9. The CDR3 runs 17 residues. The germline V gene has CDR1 SGHVS and CDR2 FNYEAQ. The CDR3 DNA reads as TGTGCCAGCAGCTTAGAGGGGAGCTTAGCGGGACAAGAGACCCAGTACTTC. This encodes CASSLEGSLAGQETQYF.

The genes are TRBV10-1 and TRBJ2-1; D is possibly TRBD2 (5 bases). This CDR3 spans 16 amino acids. The germline V and J ends were trimmed by 8 bases and 3 bases, with 20 bases remaining between them. Germline V CDR1 and CDR2: WNHNN, SYGVQD (reference sequence). The CDR3 bases are TGCGCCAGCCGGCCGGTTGGGCTAGCACACTACAATGAGCAGTTCTTC. This translates into CASRPVGLAHYNEQFF.

The chain combines TRBV11-2 with TRBJ2-1, with 8 bases that match TRBD2. V gave up 5 bases and J gave up 12 bases; unmatched junction bases: 18. Per the germline V gene, CDR1 is SGHAT and CDR2 is FQNNGV. This CDR3 region has 16 residues. In nucleotides, the CDR3 is TGTGCCAGCAGCGCTTCCCTGGGACTAGTTCAGCACATGCAGTTCTTC. It is translated as CASSASLGLVQHMQFF.

The chain couples TRBV27 to TRBJ1-1; 7 bases align to TRBD1. The V segment lost 11 bases and the J segment 0 bases; nucleotides outside the gene matches: 9. The CDR3 is made up of 14 amino acids. Looked up from germline, CDR1 is MNHEY and CDR2 is SMNVEV (reference sequence). CDR3 sequence: CARRDRGMNTEAFF. The CDR3 DNA reads TGTGCCCGCCGGGACAGAGGAATGAACACTGAAGCTTTCTTT.

The V and J genes are TRBV5-1 and TRBJ2-3, with 8 bases that match TRBD2. J gave up 1 base and V 7 bases, and 5 bases lay outside the gene matches. CDR1 is SGHRS and CDR2 is YFSETQ in the germline V gene. The CDR3 is made up of 14 amino acids. For the CDR3, the DNA is TGCGCCAGCCAGACTAGCGTGGGCACAGATACGCAGTATTTT. Its protein is CASQTSVGTDTQYF.

V and J are TRBV6-7 and TRBJ1-3; D gene uncertain. TRBV6-7 is designated an ORF whose function remains uncertain. The CDR3 has 14 amino acids. Trimming shortened V by 7 bases and J by 3 bases, and 13 bases separated the two germline ends. CDR3 residues: CASIPETIGNTIYF. In nucleotides, the CDR3 is TGTGCCAGCATCCCAGAGACTATTGGAAACACCATATATTTT.

The V call is TRBV3-1 (or the pseudogene TRBV3-2), the J call TRBJ2-3; possibly TRBD2 for D (6 bases). The CDR3 runs 13 residues. The germline V and J ends were trimmed by 4 bases and 6 bases, with 11 bases remaining between them. In germline, CDR1 is LGHDT, CDR2 YNNKEL (reference sequence). The CDR3 bases are TGTGCCAGCAGCCCCCGGGAGCCGGATACGCAGTATTTT. Its protein is CASSPREPDTQYF.

The chain has TRBV12-3 or TRBV12-4 and TRBJ2-4; unclear D gene. V was clipped by 3 bases and J by 9 bases, with 9 bases between them. The CDR3 extends over 12 amino acids. CDR3 sequence reads: CASSFQTGIQYF. The CDR3 coding sequence is TGTGCCAGCAGTTTCCAAACCGGCATTCAGTACTTC.

The chain is built from TRBV24-1 and TRBJ2-7; 8 bases align to TRBD1. Germline CDR1 reads KGHDR; CDR2 reads SFDVKD. This CDR3 spans 15 amino acids. With 6 bases clipped from V and 0 bases from J, the junction kept 6 bases outside the gene matches. DNA of the CDR3: TGTGCCACCAGTTCAGGGGGCCCCAGCTCCTACGAGCAGTACTTC. It is translated as CATSSGGPSSYEQYF.